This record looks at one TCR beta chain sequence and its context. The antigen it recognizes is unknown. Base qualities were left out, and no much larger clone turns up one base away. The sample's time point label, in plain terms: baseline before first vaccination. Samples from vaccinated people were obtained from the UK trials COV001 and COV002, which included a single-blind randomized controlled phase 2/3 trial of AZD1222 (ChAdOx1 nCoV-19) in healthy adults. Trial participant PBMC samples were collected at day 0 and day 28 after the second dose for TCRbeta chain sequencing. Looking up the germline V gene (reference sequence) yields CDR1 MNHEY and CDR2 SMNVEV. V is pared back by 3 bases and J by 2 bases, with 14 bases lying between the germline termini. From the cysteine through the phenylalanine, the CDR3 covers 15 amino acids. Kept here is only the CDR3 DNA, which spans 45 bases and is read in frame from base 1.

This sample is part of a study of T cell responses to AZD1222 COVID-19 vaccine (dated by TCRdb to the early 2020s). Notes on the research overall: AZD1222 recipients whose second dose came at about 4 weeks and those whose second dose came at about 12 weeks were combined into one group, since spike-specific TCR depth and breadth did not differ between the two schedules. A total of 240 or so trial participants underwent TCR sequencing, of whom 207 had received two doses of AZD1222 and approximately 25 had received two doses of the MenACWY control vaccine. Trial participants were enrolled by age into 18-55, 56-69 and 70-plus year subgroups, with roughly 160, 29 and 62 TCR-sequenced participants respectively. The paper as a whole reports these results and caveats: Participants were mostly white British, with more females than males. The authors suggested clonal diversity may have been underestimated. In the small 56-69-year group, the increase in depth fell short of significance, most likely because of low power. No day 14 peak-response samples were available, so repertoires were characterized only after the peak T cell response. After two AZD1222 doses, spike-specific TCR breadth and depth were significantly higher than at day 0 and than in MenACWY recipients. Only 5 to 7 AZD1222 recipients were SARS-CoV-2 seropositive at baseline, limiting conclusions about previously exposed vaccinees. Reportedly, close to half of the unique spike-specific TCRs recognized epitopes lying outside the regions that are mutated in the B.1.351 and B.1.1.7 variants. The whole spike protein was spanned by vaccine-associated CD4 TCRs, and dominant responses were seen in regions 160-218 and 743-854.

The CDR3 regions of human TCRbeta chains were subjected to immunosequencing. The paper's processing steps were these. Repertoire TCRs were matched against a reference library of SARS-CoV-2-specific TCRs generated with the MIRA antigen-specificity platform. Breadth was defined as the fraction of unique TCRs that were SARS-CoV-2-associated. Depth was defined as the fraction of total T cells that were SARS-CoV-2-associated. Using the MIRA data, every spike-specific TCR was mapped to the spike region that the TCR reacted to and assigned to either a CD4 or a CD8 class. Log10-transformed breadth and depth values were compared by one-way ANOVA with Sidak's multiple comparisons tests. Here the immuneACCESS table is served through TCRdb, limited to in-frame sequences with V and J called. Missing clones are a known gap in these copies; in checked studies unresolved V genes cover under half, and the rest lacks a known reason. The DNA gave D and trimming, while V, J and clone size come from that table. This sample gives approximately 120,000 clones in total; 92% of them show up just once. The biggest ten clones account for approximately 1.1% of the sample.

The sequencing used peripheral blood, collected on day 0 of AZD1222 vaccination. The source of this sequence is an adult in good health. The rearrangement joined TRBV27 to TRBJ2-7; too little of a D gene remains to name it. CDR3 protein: CASSLALGIPYEQYF. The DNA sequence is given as TGTGCCAGCAGTTTGGCTCTCGGAATTCCCTACGAGCAGTACTTC.